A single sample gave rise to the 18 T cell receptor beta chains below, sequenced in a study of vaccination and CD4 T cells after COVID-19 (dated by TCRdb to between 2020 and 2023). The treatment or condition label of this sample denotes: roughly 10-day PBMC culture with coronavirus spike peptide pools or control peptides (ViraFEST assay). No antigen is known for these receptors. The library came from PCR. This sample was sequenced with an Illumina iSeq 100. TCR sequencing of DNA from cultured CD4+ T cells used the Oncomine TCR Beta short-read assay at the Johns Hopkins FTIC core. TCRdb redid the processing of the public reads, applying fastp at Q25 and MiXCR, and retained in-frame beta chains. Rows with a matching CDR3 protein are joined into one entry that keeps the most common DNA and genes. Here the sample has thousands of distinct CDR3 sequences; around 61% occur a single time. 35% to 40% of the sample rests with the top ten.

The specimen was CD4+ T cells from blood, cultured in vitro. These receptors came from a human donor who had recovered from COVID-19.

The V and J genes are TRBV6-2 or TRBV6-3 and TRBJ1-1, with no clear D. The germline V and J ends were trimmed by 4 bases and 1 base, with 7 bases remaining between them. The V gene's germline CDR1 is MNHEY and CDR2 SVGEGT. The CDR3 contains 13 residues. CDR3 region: CASSSPRNTEAFF. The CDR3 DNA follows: TGTGCCAGCAGTTCCCCCAGGAACACTGAAGCTTTCTTT.

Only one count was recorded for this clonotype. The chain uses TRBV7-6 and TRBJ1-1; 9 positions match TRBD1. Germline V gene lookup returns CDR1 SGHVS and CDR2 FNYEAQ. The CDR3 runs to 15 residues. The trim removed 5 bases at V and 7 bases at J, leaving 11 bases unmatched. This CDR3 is CASSRNRGLPGEAFF. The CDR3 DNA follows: TGTGCCAGCAGCAGAAACAGGGGGCTGCCGGGTGAAGCTTTCTTT.

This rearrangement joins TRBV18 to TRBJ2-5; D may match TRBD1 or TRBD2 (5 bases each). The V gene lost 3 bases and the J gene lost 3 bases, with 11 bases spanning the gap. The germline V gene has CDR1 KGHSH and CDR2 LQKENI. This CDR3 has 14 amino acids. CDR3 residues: CASSPPGTEETQYF. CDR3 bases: TGTGCCAGCTCACCCCCCGGGACGGAAGAGACCCAGTACTTC.

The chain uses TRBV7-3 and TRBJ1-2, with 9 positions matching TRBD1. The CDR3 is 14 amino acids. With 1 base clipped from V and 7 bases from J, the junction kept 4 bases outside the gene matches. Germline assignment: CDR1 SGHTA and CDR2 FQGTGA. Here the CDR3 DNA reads TGTGCCAGCAGCTTAAGAGGGACAGGGTCTGGCTACACCTTC. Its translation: CASSLRGTGSGYTF.

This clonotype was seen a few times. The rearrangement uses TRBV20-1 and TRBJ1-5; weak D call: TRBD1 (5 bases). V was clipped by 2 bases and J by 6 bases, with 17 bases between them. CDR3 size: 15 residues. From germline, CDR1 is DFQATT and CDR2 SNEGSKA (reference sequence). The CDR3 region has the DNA TGCAGTGCTAGACCTCCAGGTGGGGCCGGTCAGCCCCAGCATTTT. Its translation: CSARPPGGAGQPQHF.

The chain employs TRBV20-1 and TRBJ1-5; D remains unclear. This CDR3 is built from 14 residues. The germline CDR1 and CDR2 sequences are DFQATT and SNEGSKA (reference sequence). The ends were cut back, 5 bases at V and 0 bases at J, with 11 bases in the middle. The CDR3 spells CSASTIDSNQPQHF. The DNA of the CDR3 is TGCAGTGCTTCGACCATCGATAGCAATCAGCCCCAGCATTTT.

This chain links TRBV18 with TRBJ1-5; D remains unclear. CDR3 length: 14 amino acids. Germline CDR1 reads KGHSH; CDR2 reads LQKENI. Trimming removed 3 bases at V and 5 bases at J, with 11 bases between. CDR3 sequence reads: CASSPSMEYQPQHF. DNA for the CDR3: TGTGCCAGCTCACCCTCAATGGAATATCAGCCCCAGCATTTT.

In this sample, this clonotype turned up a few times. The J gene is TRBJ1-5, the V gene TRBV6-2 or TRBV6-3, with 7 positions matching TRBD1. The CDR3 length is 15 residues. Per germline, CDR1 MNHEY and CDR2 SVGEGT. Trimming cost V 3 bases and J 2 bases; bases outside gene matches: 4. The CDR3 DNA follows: TGTGCCAGCAGTTATTCAGGACAGGGCAATCAGCCCCAGCATTTT. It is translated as CASSYSGQGNQPQHF.

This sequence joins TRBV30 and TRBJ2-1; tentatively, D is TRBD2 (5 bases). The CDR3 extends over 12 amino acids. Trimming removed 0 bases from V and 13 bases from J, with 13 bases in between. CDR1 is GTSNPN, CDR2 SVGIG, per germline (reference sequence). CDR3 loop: CAWSVRLDSQFF. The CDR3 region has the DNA TGTGCCTGGAGTGTACGGTTGGACTCCCAGTTCTTC.

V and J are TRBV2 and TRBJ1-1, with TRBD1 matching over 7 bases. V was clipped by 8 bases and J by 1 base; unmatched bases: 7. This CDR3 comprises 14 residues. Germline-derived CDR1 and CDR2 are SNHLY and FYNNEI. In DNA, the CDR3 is TGTGCCAGCCAGGAGGAGGGGGCGAACACTGAAGCTTTCTTT. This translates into CASQEEGANTEAFF. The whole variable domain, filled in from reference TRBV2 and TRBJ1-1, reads EPEVTQTPSHQVTQMGQEVILRCVPISNHLYFYWYRQILGQKVEFLVSFYNNEISEKSEIFDDQFSVERPDGSNFTLKIRSTKLEDSAMYFCASQEEGANTEAFFGQGTRLTVV.

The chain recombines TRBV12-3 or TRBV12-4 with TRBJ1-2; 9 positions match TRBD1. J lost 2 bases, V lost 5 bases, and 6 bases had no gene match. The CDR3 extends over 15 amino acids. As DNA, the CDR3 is TGTGCCAGCAGTAAAGGACAGGGGACCAACTATGGCTACACCTTC. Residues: CASSKGQGTNYGYTF.

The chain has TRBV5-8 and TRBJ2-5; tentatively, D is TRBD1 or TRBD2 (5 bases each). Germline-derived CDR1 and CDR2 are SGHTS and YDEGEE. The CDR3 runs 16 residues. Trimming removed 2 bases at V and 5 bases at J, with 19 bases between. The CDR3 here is CASSLEGTQPGETQYF. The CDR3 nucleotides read TGTGCCAGCAGCTTAGAGGGGACGCAACCAGGGGAGACCCAGTACTTC.

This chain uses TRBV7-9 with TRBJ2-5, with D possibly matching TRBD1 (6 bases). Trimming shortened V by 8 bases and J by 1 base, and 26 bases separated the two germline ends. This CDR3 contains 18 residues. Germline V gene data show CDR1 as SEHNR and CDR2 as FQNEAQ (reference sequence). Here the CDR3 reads CASGSSSFRQVTQETQYF. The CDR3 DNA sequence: TGTGCCAGCGGCTCGTCGAGTTTCAGACAGGTCACCCAAGAGACCCAGTACTTC.

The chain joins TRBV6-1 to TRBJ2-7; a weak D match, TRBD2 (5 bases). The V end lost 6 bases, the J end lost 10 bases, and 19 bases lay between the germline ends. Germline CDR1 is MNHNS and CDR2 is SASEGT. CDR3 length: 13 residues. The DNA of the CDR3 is TGTGCCAGCAGCCCTGAGGGCTATACGAAACAGTACTTC. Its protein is CASSPEGYTKQYF.

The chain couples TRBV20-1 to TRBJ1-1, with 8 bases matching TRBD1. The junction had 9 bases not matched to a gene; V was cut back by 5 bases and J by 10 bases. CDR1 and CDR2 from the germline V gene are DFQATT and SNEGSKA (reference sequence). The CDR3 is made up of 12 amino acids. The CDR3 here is CSAPQGARGAFF. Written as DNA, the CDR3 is TGCAGTGCTCCCCAGGGGGCTAGGGGAGCTTTCTTT.

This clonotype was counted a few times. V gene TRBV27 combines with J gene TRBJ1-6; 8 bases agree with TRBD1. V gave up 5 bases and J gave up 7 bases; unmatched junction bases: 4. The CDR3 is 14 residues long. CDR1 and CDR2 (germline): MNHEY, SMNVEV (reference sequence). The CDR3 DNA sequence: TGTGCCAGCAGTCTCCGACAGGGGAATTCACCCCTCCACTTT. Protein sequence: CASSLRQGNSPLHF.

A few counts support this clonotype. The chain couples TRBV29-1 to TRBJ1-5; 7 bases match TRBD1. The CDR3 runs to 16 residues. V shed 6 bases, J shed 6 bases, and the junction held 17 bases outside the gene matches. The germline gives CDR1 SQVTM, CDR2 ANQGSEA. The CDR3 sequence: CSVGPDRATWSQPQHF. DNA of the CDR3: TGCAGCGTCGGACCCGACAGGGCAACGTGGAGTCAGCCCCAGCATTTT. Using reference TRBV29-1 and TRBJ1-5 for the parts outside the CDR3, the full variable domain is SAVISQKPSRDICQRGTSLTIQCQVDSQVTMMFWYRQQPGQSLTLIATANQGSEATYESGFVIDKFPISRPNLTFSTLTVSNMSPEDSSIYLCSVGPDRATWSQPQHFGDGTRLSIL.

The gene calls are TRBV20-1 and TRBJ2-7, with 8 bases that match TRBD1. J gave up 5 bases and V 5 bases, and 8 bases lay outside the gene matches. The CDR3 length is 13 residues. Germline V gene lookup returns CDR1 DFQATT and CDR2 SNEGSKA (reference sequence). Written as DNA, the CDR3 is TGCAGTGCTTCGGGACAGGTGAGAAACGAGCAGTACTTC. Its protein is CSASGQVRNEQYF.